This TCR beta chain was captured by sequencing in a study of cytomegalovirus exposure and HLA in healthy donors (dated by TCRdb to between 2016 and 2019). In terms of the full investigation: An earlier analysis of some 600 of the donors reported 276 Gb of sequence data and about 120 million unique TCR beta sequences obtained from about 179 million T cells. Around 300 gigabases of sequencing data and tens of millions of unique TCR sequences were included in an early release covering roughly 600 HLA-typed donors. Of the approximately 370 genotyped donors, 81% were placed in the genetic ancestry cluster associated with self-reported Caucasian donors. The aim of the study was to test whether cataloging public T cell receptors could identify signatures of past pathogen exposure. The study profiled the T cell repertoires of 666 subjects by immunosequencing and related them to cytomegalovirus serostatus. Besides the first cohort of approximately 670 subjects, a separate validation cohort made up of 120 different subjects was used. To predict cytomegalovirus infection status, the study brought together high-throughput TCR immunosequencing, statistical association of individual TCRs with disease status, and machine learning. In a later analysis, previously published TCR beta repertoires from about 670 donors were re-analyzed and high-resolution HLA genotyping was added so that TCR occurrence patterns could be studied. In the later analysis, no new phenotypic data were used to find candidate immune exposures; instead, reliance was placed on TCR beta sequences and their occurrence across donors. To decide whether each TCR beta V gene segment behaved as functional or pseudogenic, an earlier analysis of some 600 of the donors relied on high-throughput TCR beta sequencing. Alongside the repertoire data, information on donor age, sex, ethnicity and CMV serostatus was compiled. In a later genetic analysis, genome-wide SNP genotypes for about 55% of the 666 donors were used, and that subset was treated as a discovery cohort. Every repertoire in the discovery cohort had been generated on one and the same sequencing platform. Class I and class II HLA loci were covered by the typing at four-digit resolution. The number of donors typed differed by locus, with 629-630 for A, B, C, DRB1 and DQB1, roughly 520 for DQA1, approximately 570 for DPA1, and around 430 for DPB1. Roughly 5 DR-DQ haplotypes were treated as single units for association and clustering because of strong linkage in the cohort. On average, approximately 250,000 unique TCR beta nucleotide sequences were sequenced per donor among a few hundred genotyped donors of the cohort, with approximately 18% of those sequences being non-productive. The paper's findings and limits, for the study overall: The study listed 150 to 200 TCR beta chains as associated with cytomegalovirus. In a later analysis, HLA-associated TCR beta chains showed more clonal expansion and lower generation probabilities than non-associated chains that were equally common. In a later analysis, more than 15,000 TCR beta sequences were associated with specific HLA alleles at a false discovery rate of 0.05. Because HLA typing was unavailable for some donors at each locus, only the typed subset was used in association tests. When HLA alleles, especially DR and DQ, strongly co-occurred, TCR associations were difficult to assign to individual alleles. In a later analysis, TCR association rates were found to vary across HLA loci, with the most associated TCRs seen for DRB1 alleles and the fewest for HLA-C alleles. Cytomegalovirus status was reported to be diagnosed by the classifier with high specificity and sensitivity in both the original and validation cohorts. Presence/absence analyses assumed roughly uniform sequencing depth across donors, an assumption that may not hold. A later genetic analysis reported fewer N-insertions in productive TCRs among donors in an Asian-associated ancestry cluster than the roughly 640-donor mean. The authors suggested that the approach could potentially be extended to other disease states and immunological phenotypes. A cluster of highly shared sequence variants was judged likely to represent a technical artifact of the sequencing pipeline. The only immune exposure information available for the cohort was CMV serostatus. The 87-base-pair reads could not distinguish some IMGT-functional V segments, including TRBV6-2 and TRBV6-3, so those segments were excluded. An earlier analysis of some 560 of the donors showed that most TCR beta V segments appeared in productive rearrangements either about 87% or about 30% of the time, which broadly matched IMGT annotations. A later genetic analysis associated a missense DCLRE1C variant with V-gene and J-gene trimming of TCR beta chains, and an independent cohort replicated the association. The cohort was sequenced for TCR beta chains only, and without alpha or paired-chain data the features that could be detected were limited. Linkage disequilibrium might explain the correlated functional status among segregating V segments, but an unknown experimental factor could not be excluded. A further reported finding was that TCR beta sequences accurately predicted the HLA-A and HLA-B alleles for most subjects in the first cohort. A later analysis reported that several top co-occurrence clusters appeared linked to parvovirus B19, influenza, CMV and Epstein-Barr virus. The earlier analysis of some 540 of the donors excluded fewer than 20 rarely observed V segments, including chromosome 9 orphons, because counts were too low. Most TCR sequences were observed very rarely across donors, whereas some public TCRs were present in many individuals. A few of the identified cytomegalovirus-associated TCR beta chains were confirmed in vitro to be specific for cytomegalovirus antigens. According to a later analysis, most CMV-associated TCR beta chains appeared to be HLA-restricted, and the HLA associations seemed to be driven largely by CMV exposure.

The library came from the immunoSEQ multiplex PCR assay. The multiplex PCR relied on a mix of 60 forward primers for TCR Vbeta segments and 13 reverse primers for TCR Jbeta segments. Amplification of the CDR3 region of rearranged TCR beta genes was performed with a multiplex PCR assay on genomic DNA. On the Illumina HiSeq System, the amplified TCR beta libraries were sequenced as 87-base-pair reads. Turning to the authors' computational methods: A later analysis tallied roughly 76 million unique TCR beta chains across the 666 repertoires, and some 10 million of those chains were shared by two or more donors. Raw reads were error-corrected and collapsed into unique sequences by a nearest-neighbor algorithm in which closely related sequences were merged to remove PCR and sequencing errors. To assign V, D and J gene segments, CDR3 sequences were aligned to IMGT reference sequences. For a sequence to be retained, a match of at least six nucleotides was required to both a V gene segment and a J gene segment. Rearrangements were classified as productive when the CDR3 lacked stop codons and remained in frame with V and J, and all other rearrangements were classified as non-productive. Following IMGT convention, CDR3 was defined as the stretch from the second conserved V-encoded cysteine to the conserved J-encoded phenylalanine. In an earlier analysis of some 550 of the donors, sequences lacking an unambiguous match to a single V gene segment were excluded. In an earlier analysis of about 590 of the donors, a V segment was called functional when productive rearrangements were above 56.7%, and segregating when the standard deviation between donors exceeded 5%. A statistical classification framework was built for diagnosing cytomegalovirus status from the catalog of TCR beta chain sequences. A later analysis assigned V and J genes by comparing TCR nucleotide sequences with IMGT/GENE-DB human TR gene sequences. Using the TCRdist pipeline, a later analysis assigned CDR3 sequences along with most-parsimonious VDJ recombination scenarios. In a later analysis, every TCR beta chain was defined by the combination of its CDR3 amino acid sequence and its V-gene family, and reads without a unique V-gene family were dropped. As a way to deal with suspected cross-contamination and a sequencing artifact, a later analysis dropped 450 to 600 nucleotide sequences that were highly shared and had low generation probability. For each public chain, a later analysis derived a clonal expansion index from normalized ranks of inferred template counts within each repertoire. In a later analysis, generation probabilities were computed using a VDJ recombination model fitted to out-of-frame rearrangements, and the results were checked against IGoR. In a later analysis, hypergeometric tests were used to score TCR-TCR, TCR-HLA and TCR-CMV co-occurrence, with a repertoire-size bias correction applied to TCR pairs. A later analysis estimated false discovery rates by permuting HLA or CMV assignments 20 times. In a later analysis, co-occurring TCRs were grouped using DBSCAN, with TCRdist sequence similarity added in when clustering inside HLA-allele-positive subsets. Co-occurrence clustering excluded repertoires with fewer than 30,000 or more than 120,000 public chains, plus five with anomalous nucleotide sharing. The clones in this table, taken by TCRdb from immuneACCESS, are in-frame only. Not every clone is retained; where verified, under half of the shortfall comes from an unresolved V gene, and the cause of the rest is unknown. V, J and clone size derive from that table, while D and trimming were established from the DNA sequence. For this sample there are under 200,000 clones; about 64% appear just once. In total, the top ten clones hold approximately 1.3% of the sample.

Regarding this clone: Which antigen it targets is not known. Base qualities are missing; no much larger clone stands one base away.

V loses 3 bases of germline sequence and J loses 0 bases, and the interval between the two ends is 12 bases. Spanning cysteine to phenylalanine, the CDR3 consists of 16 amino acids. Here the CDR3 DNA is all that survives: 48 bases in frame from base 1. Per the germline V gene, SGHTA is the CDR1 and FQGNSA is the CDR2. The cohort consisted of hundreds of healthy bone marrow donors. At the time of sampling, all cohort members were nominally healthy, though unrecorded immune exposures were likely present. The donor tested CMV seronegative and was one of the 352 seronegative cohort members. A peripheral blood sample was provided by each donor, and peripheral blood mononuclear cells were used for TCR beta sequencing. Genomic DNA was extracted from the blood cell samples with the Qiagen DNeasy Blood Extraction Kit.

The clonotype was recovered from a man in his fifties or sixties in good health and CMV-seronegative. The sequenced sample was PBMCs. This receptor chain uses TRBV7-2 and TRBJ1-5; a weak D assignment points to TRBD1 (6 bases agree). This receptor carries the CDR3 CASSFGTRLSNQPQHF. The bases are TGTGCCAGCAGCTTCGGGACAAGACTTAGCAATCAGCCCCAGCATTTT. Reference TRBV7-2 and TRBJ1-5 proteins supply the regions before and after the CDR3; the full variable domain is: GAGVSQSPSNKVTEKGKDVELRCDPISGHTALYWYRQSLGQGLEFLIYFQGNSAPDKSGLPSDRFSAERTGGSVSTLTIQRTQQEDSAVYLCASSFGTRLSNQPQHFGDGTRLSIL.